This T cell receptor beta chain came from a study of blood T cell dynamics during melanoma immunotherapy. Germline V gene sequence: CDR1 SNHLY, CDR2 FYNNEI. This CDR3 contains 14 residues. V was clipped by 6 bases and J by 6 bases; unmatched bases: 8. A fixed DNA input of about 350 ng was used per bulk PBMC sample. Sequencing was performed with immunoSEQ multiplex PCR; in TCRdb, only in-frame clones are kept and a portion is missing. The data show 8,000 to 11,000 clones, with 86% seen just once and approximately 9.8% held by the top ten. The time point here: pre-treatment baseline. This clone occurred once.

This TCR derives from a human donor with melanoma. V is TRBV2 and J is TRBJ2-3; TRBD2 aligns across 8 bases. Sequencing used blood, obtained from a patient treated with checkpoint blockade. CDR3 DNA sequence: TGTGCCAGCAGGTGGACTAGCCACCCCGATACGCAGTATTTT. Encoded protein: CASRWTSHPDTQYF.